A selection of T cell receptor beta chains follows, all from one sample in a study of response to subunit inactivated influenza vaccine. TCRdb redid the calling of the RT-PCR reads with MiXCR, one entry per CDR3 protein. The profile shows some 800,000 distinct CDR3 sequences, 21% of them singletons. The source was PBMCs from blood, collected less than 6 days after vaccination. The receptors originated from a man in his forties or fifties who received an inactivated influenza vaccine. Both conserved end residues are trimmed from each CDR3.

>TRBV10-3|TRBJ2-1
AISERQGPYNEQF
>TRBV20-1|TRBJ1-2
SARVTRGQFQGGYT
>TRBV25-1|TRBJ2-3
ASSAEQAAADTQY
>TRBV3-1|TRBJ2-5
ASSPGGQEKY
>TRBV27|TRBJ2-4
ASSPEVPGIGIQY
>TRBV4-2|TRBJ1-4
ASSQRGQADEKLF
>TRBV7-9|TRBJ2-1
ASSPDRGFVYNEQF
>TRBV20-1|TRBJ2-7
SARDIGVADEQY
>TRBV12-3/TRBV12-4|TRBJ2-7
ASRRTGSYEQY
>TRBV28|TRBJ1-1
ASTPRGEAEAF
>TRBV20-1|TRBJ1-2
SANHQQGSYGYT
>TRBV7-8|TRBJ2-3
ASSSGGGGTDTQY
>TRBV5-1|TRBJ1-1
ASSPEVTDTEAF
>TRBV20-1|TRBJ2-2
SARRWRLAGTGELF